The source of this TCR beta chain is a study of T-cell memory formation after mild COVID-19. Study-level points and caveats: Most CD4+ clones that shrank were in CM and EM, while CD8+ ones turned up in EMRA. Cross-reactive memory apparently joined, as some responding clones appeared in pre-infection memory.

TCRdb called the 5' RACE reads again in MiXCR, with one record for every CDR3 protein. The repertoire holds 150,000 to 200,000 distinct CDR3 sequences, around 16% seen once, with 2% to 2.5% in the top ten. This CDR3 region has 14 residues. The V gene end was trimmed by 4 bases and the J gene end by 3 bases; junction bases not matched to a gene: 3. Germline V gives CDR1 SGHRS, CDR2 YFSETQ. This clonotype was found many times. The antigen is undetermined. V is TRBV5-1 and J is TRBJ2-7, with 11 bases that match TRBD2. The material sequenced was PBMCs or a T cell subset sorted from them (not recorded which). The source is an adult woman who had mild COVID-19 (a few samples of this study predate the infection). Cell type and time point are not known. The chain's CDR3 is CASSTSGGNYEQYF. As DNA, the CDR3 is TGCGCCAGCAGCACTAGCGGGGGAAACTACGAGCAGTACTTC.